Listed below are T cell receptor beta chains from one sample, sequenced in a study of blood T cells in healthy people across ages. MiXCR, applied by TCRdb to the 5' RACE reads, yields one record per CDR3 protein. The data show over 600,000 distinct CDR3 sequences, around 21% seen once. Sequencing was carried out using blood. The receptors were gathered from a man between 65 and 79 years old in good health. The CDR3 runs from the conserved cysteine through the conserved F or W. A D gene is named only where the DNA matches it firmly. A clone size is listed for some rows: how often the clone was seen (once, few, many), or a class if it is expanded.

v_call	j_call	d_call	clone_size	cdr3_aa	cdr3_nt
TRBV3-1	TRBJ2-4	NA	few	CASSQETASLTKNIQYF	TGTGCCAGCAGCCAAGAAACGGCTAGTCTAACCAAAAACATTCAGTACTTC
TRBV6-1	TRBJ1-5	TRBD1	few	CASSTSAGTGGNQPQHF	TGTGCCAGCAGTACAAGCGCAGGGACAGGGGGAAATCAGCCCCAGCATTTT
TRBV20-1	TRBJ2-2	NA	few	CSAFPGQHGAGELFF	TGCAGTGCTTTTCCGGGCCAACATGGGGCCGGGGAGCTGTTTTTT
TRBV20-1	TRBJ1-1	TRBD1	few	CSAHKQGKAFF	TGCAGTGCTCATAAACAGGGGAAAGCTTTCTTT
TRBV20-1	TRBJ2-7	TRBD2	NA	CSAHLTSGGYEQYF	TGCAGTGCCCATTTAACTAGCGGGGGCTACGAGCAGTACTTC
TRBV5-1	TRBJ2-1	TRBD1	NA	CASSLGQGRQFF	TGCGCCAGCAGCCTCGGACAGGGACGGCAGTTCTTC
TRBV4-1	TRBJ1-2	NA	few	CASSQEGEWSYGYTF	TGCGCCAGCAGCCAAGAAGGAGAGTGGAGCTATGGCTACACCTTC
TRBV24-1	TRBJ2-1	NA	NA	CATSVSGTEQFF	TGTGCCACCAGTGTCTCGGGGACAGAGCAGTTCTTC
TRBV29-1	TRBJ2-1	TRBD2	NA	CSVTRTSGRPEQFF	TGCAGCGTGACTCGGACTAGCGGCCGGCCCGAGCAGTTCTTC
TRBV28	TRBJ2-7	NA	NA	CASANGGRGYEQYF	TGTGCCAGCGCGAATGGGGGGCGCGGGTACGAGCAGTACTTC
TRBV18	TRBJ2-6	NA	few	CASSSDSPATGANVLTF	TGTGCCAGCTCATCGGACAGCCCAGCAACTGGGGCCAACGTCCTGACTTTC
TRBV7-3	TRBJ2-2	NA	NA	CASSLAASGTGELFF	TGTGCCAGCAGCCTGGCGGCTTCGGGCACCGGGGAGCTGTTTTTT
TRBV7-7	TRBJ2-2	TRBD1	once	CASSLAQGTLTGELFF	TGTGCTAGCAGCTTAGCACAGGGGACACTAACCGGGGAGCTGTTTTTT
TRBV20-1	TRBJ2-3	NA	few	CSAPGVGLQYF	TGCAGTGCCCCCGGCGTGGGGCTGCAGTATTTT
TRBV14	TRBJ2-5	TRBD2	NA	CASSQELAGVETQYF	TGTGCCAGCAGCCAAGAACTAGCGGGAGTGGAGACCCAGTACTTC
TRBV7-2	TRBJ1-2	NA	few	CASSLSGLYTF	TGTGCCAGCAGCTTATCTGGACTCTACACCTTC
TRBV5-4	TRBJ2-3	TRBD2	few	CASSSGLASLTDTQYF	TGTGCCAGCAGCTCCGGACTAGCGAGCCTCACAGATACGCAGTATTTT
TRBV7-6	TRBJ2-3	NA	NA	CASSLGAGLRAKRSTDTQYF	TGTGCCAGCAGCTTAGGGGCAGGGTTAAGGGCTAAAAGAAGCACAGATACGCAGTATTTT
TRBV5-1	TRBJ1-1	TRBD1	few	CASSGGQGMNTEAFF	TGCGCCAGCAGCGGCGGACAGGGAATGAACACTGAAGCTTTCTTT
TRBV6-1	TRBJ1-2	NA	few	CASSEAGHGYGYTF	TGTGCCAGCAGTGAAGCGGGACACGGCTATGGCTACACCTTC
TRBV7-9	TRBJ2-6	NA	NA	CASTYPASGANVLTF	TGTGCCAGCACCTATCCGGCCTCTGGGGCCAACGTCCTGACTTTC
TRBV3-1	TRBJ2-2	NA	NA	CASSQGWNTGELFF	TGTGCCAGCAGCCAAGGGTGGAACACCGGGGAGCTGTTTTTT
TRBV5-1	TRBJ2-4	TRBD1	NA	CASSPLTGEDIQYF	TGCGCCAGCAGCCCATTGACAGGGGAAGACATTCAGTACTTC
TRBV2	TRBJ2-5	NA	few	CASSRDQGETQYF	TGTGCCAGCAGTCGGGACCAGGGGGAGACCCAGTACTTC
TRBV5-6	TRBJ2-3	TRBD2	NA	CASSLAFSGRGTDTQYF	TGTGCCAGCAGCTTGGCCTTTAGCGGGAGAGGTACAGATACGCAGTATTTT
TRBV10-3	TRBJ2-1	TRBD1	NA	CAISDDRGGINEQFF	TGTGCCATCAGTGACGACAGGGGGGGAATCAATGAGCAGTTCTTC
TRBV9	TRBJ2-2	NA	NA	CASSAPPRANTGELFF	TGTGCCAGCAGCGCCCCTCCCCGGGCGAACACCGGGGAGCTGTTTTTT
TRBV12-3/TRBV12-4	TRBJ2-1	NA	many	CASSLRGDEQFF	TGTGCCAGCAGTTTGAGGGGAGATGAGCAGTTCTTC
TRBV28	TRBJ2-1	NA	NA	CASTGAGPSSYNEQFF	TGTGCCAGCACCGGAGCCGGGCCCTCCTCCTACAATGAGCAGTTCTTC
TRBV28	TRBJ2-1	TRBD2	few	CASRGTSGSKREQFF	TGTGCCAGCAGAGGGACTAGCGGGAGCAAGCGCGAGCAGTTCTTC
TRBV6-5	TRBJ2-7	NA	few	CASSNRRGYEQYF	TGTGCCAGCAGTAATCGACGGGGGTACGAGCAGTACTTC
TRBV20-1	TRBJ1-5	TRBD1	NA	CSALQGMSNQPQHF	TGCAGTGCTTTACAGGGGATGAGCAATCAGCCCCAGCATTTT
TRBV10-3	TRBJ1-1	NA	NA	CAISGQPLNTEAFF	TGTGCCATCAGTGGGCAGCCTCTGAACACTGAAGCTTTCTTT
TRBV7-8	TRBJ2-1	NA	NA	CASTHVRSYNEQFF	TGTGCCAGCACCCACGTTCGCTCCTACAATGAGCAGTTCTTC
TRBV30	TRBJ2-4	TRBD2	NA	CAWSVWGGEAKNIQYF	TGTGCCTGGAGTGTGTGGGGAGGGGAAGCCAAAAACATTCAGTACTTC
TRBV20-1	TRBJ2-7	NA	NA	CSARSGAAIYEQYF	TGCAGTGCTAGATCGGGGGCGGCCATTTACGAGCAGTACTTC
TRBV7-9	TRBJ2-4	NA	few	CASSLDLGIVNIQYF	TGTGCCAGCAGCTTAGATCTGGGTATCGTAAACATTCAGTACTTC
TRBV18	TRBJ2-5	NA	NA	CASSQQGGRGVEQYF	TGTGCCAGCTCACAACAAGGCGGTCGAGGGGTGGAGCAGTACTTC
TRBV20-1	TRBJ2-5	TRBD2	NA	CSATGTSGRYKETQYF	TGCAGTGCTACCGGGACTAGCGGGAGGTACAAAGAGACCCAGTACTTC